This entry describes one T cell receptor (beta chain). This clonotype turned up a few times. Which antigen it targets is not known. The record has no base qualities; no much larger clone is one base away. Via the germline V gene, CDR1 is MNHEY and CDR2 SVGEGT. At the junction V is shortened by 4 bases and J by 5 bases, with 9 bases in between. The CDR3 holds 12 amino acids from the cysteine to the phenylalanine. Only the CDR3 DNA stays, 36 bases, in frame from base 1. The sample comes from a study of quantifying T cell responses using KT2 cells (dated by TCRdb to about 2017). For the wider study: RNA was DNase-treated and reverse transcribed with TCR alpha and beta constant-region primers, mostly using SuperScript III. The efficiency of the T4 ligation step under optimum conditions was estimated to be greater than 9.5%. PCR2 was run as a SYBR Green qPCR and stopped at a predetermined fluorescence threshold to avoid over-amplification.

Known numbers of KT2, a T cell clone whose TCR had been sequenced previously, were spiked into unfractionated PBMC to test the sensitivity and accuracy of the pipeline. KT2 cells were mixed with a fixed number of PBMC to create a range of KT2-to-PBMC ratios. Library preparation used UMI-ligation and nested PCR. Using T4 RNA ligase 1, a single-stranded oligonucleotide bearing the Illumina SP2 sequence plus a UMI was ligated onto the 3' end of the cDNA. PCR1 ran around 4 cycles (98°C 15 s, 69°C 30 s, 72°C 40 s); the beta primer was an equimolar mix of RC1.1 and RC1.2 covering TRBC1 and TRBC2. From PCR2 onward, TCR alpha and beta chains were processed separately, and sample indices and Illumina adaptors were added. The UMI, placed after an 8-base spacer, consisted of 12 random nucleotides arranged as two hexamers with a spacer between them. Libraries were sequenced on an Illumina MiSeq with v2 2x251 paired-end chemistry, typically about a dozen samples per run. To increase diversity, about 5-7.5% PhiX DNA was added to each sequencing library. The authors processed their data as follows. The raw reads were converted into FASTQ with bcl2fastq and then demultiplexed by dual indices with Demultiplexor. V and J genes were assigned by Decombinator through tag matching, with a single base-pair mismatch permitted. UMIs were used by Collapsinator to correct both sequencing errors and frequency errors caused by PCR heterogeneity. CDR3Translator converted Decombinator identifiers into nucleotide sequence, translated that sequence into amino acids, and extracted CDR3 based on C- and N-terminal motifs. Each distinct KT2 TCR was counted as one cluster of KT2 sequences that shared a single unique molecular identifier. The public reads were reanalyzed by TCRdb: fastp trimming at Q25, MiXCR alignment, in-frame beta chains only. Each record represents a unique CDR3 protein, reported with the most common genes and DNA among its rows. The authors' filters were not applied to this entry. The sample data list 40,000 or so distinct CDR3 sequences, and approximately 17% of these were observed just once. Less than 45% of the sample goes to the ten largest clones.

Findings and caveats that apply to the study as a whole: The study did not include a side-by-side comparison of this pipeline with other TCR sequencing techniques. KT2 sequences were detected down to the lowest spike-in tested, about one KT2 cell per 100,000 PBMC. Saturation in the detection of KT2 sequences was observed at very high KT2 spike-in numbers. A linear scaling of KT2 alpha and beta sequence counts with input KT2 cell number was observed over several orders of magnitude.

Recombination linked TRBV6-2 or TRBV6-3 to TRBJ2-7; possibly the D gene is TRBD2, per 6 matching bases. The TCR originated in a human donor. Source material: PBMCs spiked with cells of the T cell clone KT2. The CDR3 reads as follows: CASSWRDNEQYF. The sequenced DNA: TGTGCCAGCAGTTGGAGGGATAACGAGCAGTACTTC.